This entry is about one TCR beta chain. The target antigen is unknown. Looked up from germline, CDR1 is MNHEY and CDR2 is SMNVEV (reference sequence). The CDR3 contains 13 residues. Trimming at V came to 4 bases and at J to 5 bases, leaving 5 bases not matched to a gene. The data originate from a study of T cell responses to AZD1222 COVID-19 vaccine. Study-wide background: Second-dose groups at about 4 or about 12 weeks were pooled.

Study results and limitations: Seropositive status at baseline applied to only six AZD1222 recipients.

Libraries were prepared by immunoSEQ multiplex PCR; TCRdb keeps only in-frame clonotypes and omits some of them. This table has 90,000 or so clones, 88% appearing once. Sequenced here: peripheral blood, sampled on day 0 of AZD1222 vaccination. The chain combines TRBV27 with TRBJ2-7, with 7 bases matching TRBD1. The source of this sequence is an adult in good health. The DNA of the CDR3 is TGTGCCAGCAGTTCCGATGACAGGGACGAGCAGTACTTC. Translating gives CASSSDDRDEQYF.